Shown below are 10 T cell receptor beta chains from a single sample sequenced in a study of shared clonotypes between healthy human individuals. Repertoires were generated with immunoSEQ multiplex PCR, while TCRdb's copy carries only in-frame clones and drops some. The sample lists over 950,000 clones; approximately 80% were seen once. The sample was memory CD4+ T cells from PBMCs. The sample's subset: CD45RA-negative fraction. Every receptor here comes from a man between 18 and 29 years old in good health. Some clones in this sample may be carry-over from other donors' samples.

With regard to this clone: This likely came from a read error, as a far larger clone is one base away. Within the sample, other DNA sequences also encode this same CDR3. The chain links TRBV10-2 to TRBJ2-1; D may be TRBD2 (6 bases). V was trimmed by 3 bases and J by 5 bases, leaving 11 bases between them. CDR3 length: 14 amino acids. Germline V gene data show CDR1 as WSHSY and CDR2 as SAAADI. The CDR3 sequence: CASSDPGLNNEQFF. CDR3 coding DNA: TGCGCCAGCAGTGATCCGGGACTCAACAATGAGCAGTTCTTC.

CDR3 DNA: TGTGCCAGCAGTTTTCCGGGTTCCTCCCTCTACACCTTC. Encoded protein: CASSFPGSSLYTF. The genes are TRBV27 and TRBJ1-2; D gene unclear. The CDR3 is 13 amino acids. CDR1 and CDR2 (germline): MNHEY, SMNVEV (reference sequence). V dropped 3 bases and J dropped 10 bases, with 15 bases sitting between them.

The rearrangement joins TRBV5-1 to TRBJ2-5, with D uncertain. CDR1 is SGHRS and CDR2 is YFSETQ in the germline V gene. The CDR3 runs 14 residues. V was trimmed by 0 bases and J by 5 bases, leaving 11 bases between them. CDR3 bases: TGCGCCAGCAGCTTGGACTCTCCAAGGGAGACCCAGTACTTC. It codes for CASSLDSPRETQYF.

The CDR3 loop reads CASSLQGRGVAGELFF. DNA for the CDR3: TGTGCCAGCAGCCTCCAGGGGAGGGGGGTCGCCGGGGAGCTGTTTTTT. The chain recombines TRBV9 with TRBJ2-2, with D perhaps matching TRBD2 (7 bases). The CDR3 has 16 residues. In germline, CDR1 is SGDLS, CDR2 YYNGEE. V shed 4 bases and J shed 6 bases, with 19 bases lying between them.

CDR3 coding DNA: TGCAGCGTAGGGGAATCTGGAGGCACTGAAGCTTTCTTT. Translated, it gives CSVGESGGTEAFF. The rearrangement uses TRBV29-1 and TRBJ1-1; possibly TRBD1 for D (5 bases). Germline CDR1 SQVTM, CDR2 ANQGSEA. Trimming took 6 bases from V and 4 from J, leaving 15 bases between them. The CDR3 totals 13 residues.

The V gene is TRBV28, the J gene TRBJ1-2, with a tentative D call TRBD1 (6 bases). Trimming shortened V by 6 bases and J by 3 bases, and 23 bases separated the two germline ends. The CDR3 spans 17 residues. Germline loops: CDR1 MDHEN, CDR2 SYDVKM. In DNA, the CDR3 is TGTGCCAGCAGCAGCCAGAGTGGGGGGCGACTGGACTATGGCTACACCTTC. It is translated as CASSSQSGGRLDYGYTF.

As to this clone: An end of the junction differs from the germline gene, which may be a read error. V gene TRBV28 combines with J gene TRBJ2-7, with 8 bases lining up with TRBD2. Germline-derived CDR1 and CDR2 are MDHEN and SYDVKM. The CDR3 consists of 14 residues. CDR3 bases: TGTGCCAGCAGTTCCCCGGGGGGCGGACTAGCTCAGAGGTTC. Translation gives CASSSPGGGLAQRF.

This clone appeared a single time. The chain has TRBV4-1 and TRBJ1-6; 7 nucleotides agree with TRBD1. In germline, CDR1 is MGHRA, CDR2 YSYEKL. There are 16 residues in the CDR3. With 1 base clipped from V and 10 bases from J, the junction kept 10 bases outside the gene matches. Here the CDR3 reads CASSQGSAQGWSPLHF. CDR3 nucleotides: TGCGCCAGCAGCCAAGGAAGTGCACAGGGGTGGTCACCCCTCCACTTT.

J is TRBJ2-7 and V is TRBV14; the match to TRBD1 covers 8 bases. Germline V gives CDR1 SGHDN, CDR2 FVKESK. This CDR3 is built from 15 residues. Trimming removed 4 bases from V and 4 bases from J; junction bases left unmatched: 9. CDR3 DNA: TGTGCCAGCAGCCCGCTCGGGACAGGTTCGTACGAGCAGTACTTC. This gives the protein CASSPLGTGSYEQYF.

For this clone: This sample also contains other DNA sequences that code for the same CDR3. The chain uses TRBV4-2 and TRBJ2-5; the match to TRBD2 covers 8 bases. The CDR3 sequence is 17 residues long. The J segment lost 1 base and the V segment lost 0 bases, leaving 7 bases of the junction unmatched. Germline assignment: CDR1 LGHNA and CDR2 YNFKEQ. The CDR3 region is CASSQDFSGMGQETQYF. The CDR3 DNA is TGTGCCAGCAGCCAAGATTTTAGCGGGATGGGCCAAGAGACCCAGTACTTC.